These 15 T cell receptor beta chains were all obtained from the same sample, sequenced in a study of T cells after yellow fever vaccination. TCRdb fed the 5' RACE reads into MiXCR, producing one record per CDR3 protein. The sample holds tens of thousands of distinct CDR3 sequences, 7% to 9% seen once. Sequencing used CD8+ T cells sorted from PBMCs, obtained more than 14 days after the first yellow fever vaccination. These receptors were collected from a man aged 18 to 35 who received the YFV17D yellow fever vaccine.

This clonotype was counted many times. V usage is TRBV21-1 and J usage is TRBJ2-7; the DNA was not used to check the table's D call, TRBD1. TRBV21-1 is a pseudogene locus. CDR3 length equals 14 residues. DNA of the CDR3: TGTGCCAGCAGCAAAAGGGACAGCTCCTACGAGCAGTACGTC. Protein: CASSKRDSSYEQYV.

This clonotype came up many times. The chain employs TRBV7-6 and TRBJ2-1; 7 bases line up with TRBD2. J lost 0 bases, V lost 3 bases, and 2 bases had no gene match. Germline assignment: CDR1 SGHVS and CDR2 FNYEAQ. This CDR3 is 15 amino acids long. The CDR3 DNA follows: TGTGCCAGCAGCTTGCGGGGGAGCTCCTACAATGAGCAGTTCTTC. Protein sequence: CASSLRGSSYNEQFF.

This clonotype was observed many times. This sequence joins TRBV5-1 and TRBJ2-3, with D possibly called TRBD1 or TRBD2 (5 bases each). V lost 4 bases and J 0 bases, leaving 15 bases between the germline ends. The CDR3 loop spans 16 amino acids. CDR1 is SGHRS and CDR2 is YFSETQ in the germline V gene. CDR3 residues: CASSARRGGSTDTQYF. DNA of the CDR3: TGCGCCAGCAGCGCACGACGTGGGGGTAGCACAGATACGCAGTATTTT.

This clonotype occurred many times. The chain is built from TRBV28 and TRBJ2-5; 13 bases line up with TRBD2. The junction had 7 bases not matched to a gene; V was cut back by 6 bases and J by 9 bases. In germline, CDR1 is MDHEN, CDR2 SYDVKM. The CDR3 sequence is 14 residues long. CDR3 protein: CASRGLAGPMAQYF. In DNA form, the CDR3 reads TGTGCCAGCAGGGGACTAGCGGGGCCCATGGCCCAGTACTTC.

At least ten counts were recorded for this clonotype. The chain couples TRBV11-1 to TRBJ1-3, with D maybe TRBD1 (5 bases). The ends were cut back, 7 bases at V and 0 bases at J, with 22 bases in the middle. CDR1 and CDR2 from the germline V gene are SGHAT and FQDESV (reference sequence). There are 18 residues in the CDR3. This CDR3 reads CASTTSGEGLLSGNTIYF. The DNA for the CDR3 is TGTGCCAGCACCACAAGCGGGGAGGGACTACTCTCTGGAAACACCATATATTTT.

This clonotype was found many times. The rearrangement uses TRBV7-6 and TRBJ2-7, with 9 bases that match TRBD2. The germline V gene has CDR1 SGHVS and CDR2 FNYEAQ. This CDR3 has 17 residues. J gave up 7 bases and V 1 base, and 14 bases lay outside the gene matches. The CDR3 loop reads CASSLGLAGMVGEEQYF. CDR3 nucleotides: TGTGCCAGCAGCTTAGGGCTAGCGGGGATGGTTGGTGAGGAGCAGTACTTC.

V is TRBV19 and J is TRBJ1-1; TRBD1 aligns across 11 bases. The CDR3 has 16 amino acids. From germline, CDR1 is LNHDA and CDR2 SQIVND (reference sequence). V lost 3 bases, J lost 1 base, and 4 bases stayed unmatched. CDR3: CASSIGQGAKNTEAFF. DNA of the CDR3: TGTGCCAGTAGTATCGGACAGGGGGCAAAGAACACTGAAGCTTTCTTT.

This clonotype was counted many times. This rearrangement joins TRBV7-3 to TRBJ1-1, with TRBD1 matching 8 bases. CDR3 length equals 13 residues. Germline V gives CDR1 SGHTA, CDR2 FQGTGA. Losses at the gene ends were 5 bases for V and 4 bases for J; bases not matched to a gene: 3. In DNA, the CDR3 is TGTGCCAGCAGCCCGACAGGGGTCACTGAAGCTTTCTTT. Amino acids: CASSPTGVTEAFF.

This clonotype has at least ten counts. The gene calls are TRBV29-1 and TRBJ2-3; TRBD2 is a possible D gene (5 bases). This CDR3 comprises 13 residues. With 5 bases removed from V and 4 bases from J, the gap between germline ends came to 13 bases. Germline V lookup: CDR1 SQVTM, CDR2 ANQGSEA. This CDR3 is CSVTFRGADTQYF. In DNA form, the CDR3 reads TGCAGCGTTACTTTCCGGGGTGCAGATACGCAGTATTTT.

Of note for this clonotype: Being one base from a much bigger clone, this may be a read error. The chain combines TRBV27 with TRBJ2-1; D is unclear. The CDR3 has 15 amino acids. Germline-derived CDR1 and CDR2 are MNHEY and SMNVEV (reference sequence). Written as DNA, the CDR3 is TGTGCCAGCCGGGCCGGCGCGAGCCCTTACAATGAGCGGTTCTTC. Protein product: CASRAGASPYNERFF.

This clonotype was observed a handful of times. The gene calls are TRBV7-8 and TRBJ1-1, with D unresolved. From germline, CDR1 is SGHVS and CDR2 FQNEAQ. The CDR3 length is 15 residues. Trimming removed 2 bases from V and 2 bases from J, with 12 bases in between. The CDR3 DNA reads as TGTGCCAGCAGCTTAAAGGTCTCCGTAAACACTGAAGCTTTCTTT. The encoded protein is CASSLKVSVNTEAFF.

This clonotype was picked up many times. This rearrangement joins TRBV6-5 to TRBJ1-1; TRBD1 is a possible D gene (5 bases). CDR1 MNHEY and CDR2 SVGAGI come from the germline V gene. The CDR3 consists of 13 residues. Trimming removed 4 bases from V and 11 bases from J, with 17 bases in between. The CDR3 spells CASSSGPLTGAFF. The CDR3 DNA reads TGTGCCAGCAGTTCGGGACCCCTAACCGGGGCTTTCTTT.

The sample holds many counts of this clonotype. The rearrangement joins TRBV19 to TRBJ1-4; D is unresolved. The CDR3 loop spans 14 amino acids. Germline values: CDR1 LNHDA, CDR2 SQIVND (reference sequence). V lost 5 bases and J 8 bases, leaving 15 bases between the germline ends. CDR3 sequence: CASSPLESAEKLFF. The CDR3 DNA sequence: TGTGCCAGTAGTCCGTTAGAATCCGCGGAAAAACTGTTTTTT.

This clonotype appeared a few times. CDR3 bases: TGTGCCAGCAGTTCCGACAGGGTGGAGACCCAGTACTTC. This gives the protein CASSSDRVETQYF. The rearrangement uses TRBV7-9 and TRBJ2-5; 7 bases fit TRBD1. With 6 bases clipped from V and 5 bases from J, the junction kept 6 bases outside the gene matches. The V gene's germline CDR1 is SEHNR and CDR2 FQNEAQ (reference sequence). CDR3 length: 13 residues.

This clonotype was counted ten times or more. This chain connects TRBV7-7 to TRBJ2-1; 11 bases agree with TRBD2. Germline V gene sequence: CDR1 SSHAT, CDR2 FNYEAQ (reference sequence). Trimming cost V 5 bases and J 2 bases; bases outside gene matches: 5. CDR3 size: 16 residues. The CDR3 sequence: CASSALTSGAYNEQFF. DNA for the CDR3: TGTGCCAGCAGCGCATTGACTAGCGGGGCCTACAATGAGCAGTTCTTC.